This T cell receptor (beta chain) is from a study of blood T cell dynamics during melanoma immunotherapy. Overall study context: First-line therapy was either pembrolizumab or nivolumab with ipilimumab for metastatic melanoma.

A fixed DNA input of 350 ng was used per bulk PBMC sample. The table came from immunoSEQ multiplex PCR; TCRdb's copy has only in-frame clones and leaves some out. This sample has thousands of clones; about 90% occur once, and the top ten carry 6.3%. The time point was: week 3, after first cycle of checkpoint inhibitor. At 12 weeks after first infusion, RECIST 1.1 defined response for most patients. Patients had no prior systemic cancer treatment, immunosuppressants or other active cancers. CDR3 length: 15 amino acids. Germline CDR1 and CDR2: SGHNT and YYREEE (reference sequence). Between the trimmed V and J ends, which lost 0 bases and 6 bases, there was a span of 13 bases.

The origin of this receptor is a human donor with melanoma. This specimen consisted of blood, obtained from a patient treated with checkpoint blockade. The chain uses TRBV5-4 and TRBJ2-1; D remains unclear. The CDR3 loop reads CASSLAQALGNEQFF. For the CDR3, the DNA is TGTGCCAGCAGCTTGGCCCAGGCCCTGGGCAATGAGCAGTTCTTC.